Listed below are T cell receptor beta chains from one sample, sequenced in a study of blood T cell repertoires in COVID-19. The assay was immunoSEQ multiplex PCR, and TCRdb's table has in-frame clones only and misses some. The repertoire has 95,000 to 110,000 clones, more than 75% of them found once; the top ten carry roughly a quarter. The sequenced sample was peripheral blood. The receptors derive from a man aged 55 to 70 with acute or convalescent COVID-19. Each CDR3 is given with its conserved first and last residue. Fields, in order: CDR3 length, clone size, J gene, D gene, V gene, CDR3 protein, CDR3 DNA. D genes are given only for firm matches. A clone size is listed for some rows: how often the clone was seen (once, few, many), or a class if it is expanded.

CDR3 length: 15
clone size: few
J gene: TRBJ2-3
D gene: TRBD2
V gene: TRBV27
CDR3 protein: CASSFSATSGDTQYF
CDR3 DNA: TGTGCCAGCAGTTTCAGCGCCACTAGCGGAGATACGCAGTATTTT

CDR3 length: 16
clone size: .
J gene: TRBJ2-3
D gene: TRBD2
V gene: TRBV10-2
CDR3 protein: CASRRTSGSFADTQYF
CDR3 DNA: TGCGCCAGCAGAAGGACTAGCGGGAGTTTCGCAGATACGCAGTATTTT

CDR3 length: 14
clone size: .
J gene: TRBJ1-5
D gene: .
V gene: TRBV29-1
CDR3 protein: CSVTTARGNQPQHF
CDR3 DNA: TGCAGCGTTACGACGGCGAGGGGCAATCAGCCCCAGCATTTT

CDR3 length: 15
clone size: .
J gene: TRBJ2-5
D gene: TRBD1
V gene: TRBV11-3
CDR3 protein: CASSLYRGNQETQYF
CDR3 DNA: TGTGCCAGCAGTCTTTACAGGGGGAACCAAGAGACCCAGTACTTC

CDR3 length: 17
clone size: .
J gene: TRBJ2-3
D gene: .
V gene: TRBV24-1
CDR3 protein: CATSDLQGDLLTDTQYF
CDR3 DNA: TGTGCCACCAGTGATTTGCAGGGCGACCTTCTCACAGATACGCAGTATTTT

CDR3 length: 15
clone size: .
J gene: TRBJ2-7
D gene: TRBD2
V gene: TRBV4-1
CDR3 protein: CASSQGLAALYEQYF
CDR3 DNA: TGCGCCAGCAGCCAGGGACTAGCGGCTCTCTACGAGCAGTACTTC

CDR3 length: 15
clone size: few
J gene: TRBJ1-6
D gene: .
V gene: TRBV19
CDR3 protein: CASSIGQAAGSPLHF
CDR3 DNA: TGTGCCAGTAGTATAGGACAGGCGGCGGGTTCACCCCTCCACTTT

CDR3 length: 14
clone size: .
J gene: TRBJ2-1
D gene: .
V gene: TRBV24-1
CDR3 protein: CATSDYQGSNEQFF
CDR3 DNA: TGTGCCACCAGTGATTACCAGGGTTCCAATGAGCAGTTCTTC

CDR3 length: 14
clone size: few
J gene: TRBJ2-3
D gene: TRBD2
V gene: TRBV28
CDR3 protein: CASSVAGGSDTQYF
CDR3 DNA: TGTGCCAGCAGCGTAGCGGGAGGGTCGGATACGCAGTATTTT

CDR3 length: 14
clone size: .
J gene: TRBJ1-2
D gene: TRBD1
V gene: TRBV5-4
CDR3 protein: CASSLEGQAYGYTF
CDR3 DNA: TGTGCCAGCAGCTTGGAAGGACAGGCCTATGGCTACACCTTC

CDR3 length: 14
clone size: .
J gene: TRBJ2-1
D gene: TRBD2
V gene: TRBV2
CDR3 protein: CASSPGRGYNEQFF
CDR3 DNA: TGTGCCAGCAGTCCCGGGAGGGGTTACAATGAGCAGTTCTTC

CDR3 length: 14
clone size: .
J gene: TRBJ1-1
D gene: TRBD1
V gene: TRBV7-9
CDR3 protein: CASSLTGGTRNAFF
CDR3 DNA: TGTGCCAGCAGCTTAACAGGGGGTACTCGAAACGCTTTCTTT

CDR3 length: 14
clone size: .
J gene: TRBJ1-1
D gene: TRBD1
V gene: TRBV28
CDR3 protein: CATRPGQGLTEAFF
CDR3 DNA: TGTGCCACCAGACCGGGACAGGGGTTAACTGAAGCTTTCTTT